Described below is a single TCR beta chain sequence and its context. This clone showed up just once. No cognate antigen has been identified for it. No much larger clonotype is one base removed from it; base qualities were not supplied. Trimming removed 7 bases from V and 4 bases from J; the gene matches leave 6 bases unexplained. Counted from cysteine to phenylalanine, this CDR3 has 13 amino acids. The kept DNA is CDR3 alone, 39 bases in frame from the first base. Reading the germline V gene gives CDR1 MNHEY and CDR2 SVGAGI. The data originate from a study of cytomegalovirus exposure and HLA in healthy donors (dated by TCRdb to the late 2010s). Notes on the research overall: According to an earlier analysis of 550 to 750 of the donors, about 180 million T cells yielded 120 million or so unique TCR beta sequences and 276 Gb of sequence data. An earlier analysis of 500 to 750 of the donors applied high-throughput TCR beta sequencing to assess whether each TCR beta V gene segment acted as functional or pseudogenic. Along with the roughly 700-subject first cohort, a separate validation cohort of around 110 different subjects was used. The study combined high-throughput TCR immunosequencing, statistical association of individual TCRs with disease status, and machine learning to predict cytomegalovirus infection status. The study was designed to test whether signatures of past pathogen exposure could be identified by cataloging public T cell receptors. Among 300 to 450 genotyped donors of the cohort, an average of roughly 240,000 unique TCR beta nucleotide sequences were sequenced per donor, about a sixth of them non-productive. All discovery cohort repertoires had been generated using a single sequencing platform. In a later analysis, previously published TCR beta repertoires from hundreds of donors were re-analyzed and high-resolution HLA genotyping was added so that TCR occurrence patterns could be studied. A later genetic analysis took genome-wide SNP genotypes for about three fifths of the roughly 670 donors and used that subset as a discovery cohort. An early release that covered more than 550 HLA-typed donors contained approximately 300 gigabases of sequencing data and around 80 million unique TCR sequences. Rather than using new phenotypic data, the later analysis identified candidate immune exposures from TCR beta sequences and from how often those sequences occurred across donors. The number of donors typed differed by locus, with about 629-640 for A, B, C, DRB1 and DQB1, 522 for DQA1, 606 for DPA1, and 450 to 480 for DPB1. HLA typing included class I and class II loci at four-digit resolution. Using immunosequencing, the study profiled T cell repertoires from about 650 subjects and related those repertoires to cytomegalovirus serostatus. Because of strong linkage in the cohort, five DR-DQ haplotypes were treated as single units for association and clustering. Of the roughly 400 genotyped donors, approximately 80% fell in the genetic ancestry cluster associated with self-reported Caucasian donors. Donor age, sex, ethnicity and CMV serostatus were compiled together with the repertoire data.

In total, 500 to 700 healthy bone marrow donors made up the cohort. At the time of sampling, every cohort member was nominally healthy, though immune exposures that went unrecorded were likely present. The donor tested CMV seropositive, placing the donor among the 250 to 300 seropositive members of the cohort. A peripheral blood sample was collected from each donor, and TCR beta sequencing was performed on peripheral blood mononuclear cells. Genomic DNA extraction from the blood cell samples was performed with the Qiagen DNeasy Blood Extraction Kit. Library method: the immunoSEQ multiplex PCR assay. For the multiplex PCR, a mixture combining 60 forward primers for TCR Vbeta segments and 13 reverse primers for TCR Jbeta segments was used. A multiplex PCR assay on genomic DNA amplified the CDR3 region of rearranged TCR beta genes. On the Illumina HiSeq System, the amplified TCR beta libraries were sequenced as 87-base-pair reads. From the authors' description of their analysis: In a later analysis, some 80 million unique TCR beta chains were counted across the roughly 610 repertoires, and around 10 million of these chains were shared by at least two donors. Raw reads were error-corrected and collapsed into unique sequences by a nearest-neighbor algorithm in which closely related sequences were merged to remove PCR and sequencing errors. To assign V, D and J gene segments, CDR3 sequences were aligned to IMGT reference sequences. For a sequence to be retained, a match of at least six nucleotides to both a V gene segment and a J gene segment was required. Rearrangements were classified as productive when the CDR3 lacked stop codons and remained in frame with V and J, and all other rearrangements were classified as non-productive. CDR3 was defined according to IMGT convention as the region running from the second conserved V-encoded cysteine to the conserved J-encoded phenylalanine. In an earlier analysis of more than 550 of the donors, sequences lacking an unambiguous match to a single V gene segment were excluded. An earlier analysis of a few hundred of the donors called V segments functional above 56.7% productive rearrangements and segregating when the between-donor standard deviation exceeded 5%. To diagnose cytomegalovirus status from the catalog of TCR beta chain sequences, a statistical classification framework was built. In a later analysis, V and J genes were assigned by comparing TCR nucleotide sequences against IMGT/GENE-DB human TR gene sequences. A later analysis assigned CDR3 sequences and most-parsimonious VDJ recombination scenarios with the TCRdist pipeline. In a later analysis, each TCR beta chain was defined by its CDR3 amino acid sequence together with its V-gene family, and reads lacking a unique V-gene family were excluded. A later analysis removed 450 to 600 highly shared, low-generation-probability nucleotide sequences to deal with suspected cross-contamination and a sequencing artifact. In a later analysis, a clonal expansion index for each public chain was calculated from normalized within-repertoire ranks of inferred template counts. Generation probabilities in a later analysis came from a VDJ recombination model fitted to out-of-frame rearrangements, and those results were checked against IGoR. Hypergeometric tests were used in a later analysis to score TCR-TCR, TCR-HLA and TCR-CMV co-occurrence, with a repertoire-size bias correction applied to the TCR pairs. A later analysis estimated false discovery rates by permuting HLA or CMV assignments 20 times. In a later analysis, co-occurring TCRs were grouped using DBSCAN, and TCRdist sequence similarity was added for clustering within HLA-allele-positive subsets. Co-occurrence clustering excluded repertoires with fewer than 30,000 or more than 120,000 public chains, plus five with anomalous nucleotide sharing. The table was pulled from immuneACCESS by TCRdb, which kept in-frame rearrangements only. Such tables lose some clones; where checked, under half of the loss comes from unresolved V genes, and the rest has no known cause. Clone size and V and J calls were adopted from that table, with D and trimming inferred from the DNA. This sample gives about 67,000 clones in total; over 70% of them show up just once. The ten biggest clones cover about 8.2% of the sample.

Study-level results and caveats: Most CMV-associated TCR beta chains appeared to be HLA-restricted in a later analysis, and the HLA associations seemed to be driven largely by CMV exposure. A further reported finding was that TCR beta sequences accurately predicted the HLA-A and HLA-B alleles for most subjects in the first cohort. A later genetic analysis associated a missense DCLRE1C variant with V-gene and J-gene trimming of TCR beta chains, and an independent cohort replicated the association. Sequencing depth was assumed to be roughly uniform across donors in the presence/absence analyses, though that assumption may not hold. CMV serostatus was the only immune exposure information available for the cohort. A cluster of highly shared sequence variants was judged likely to be a technical artifact of the sequencing pipeline. In a later analysis, HLA-associated TCR beta chains showed more clonal expansion and lower generation probabilities than non-associated chains that were equally common. Several of the top co-occurrence clusters appeared to be linked to parvovirus B19, influenza, CMV and Epstein-Barr virus, according to a later analysis. At a false discovery rate of 0.05, a later analysis linked under 20,000 TCR beta sequences to specific HLA alleles. Three of the identified cytomegalovirus-associated TCR beta chains were confirmed in vitro to be specific for cytomegalovirus antigens. Because HLA typing was missing for some donors at each locus, association tests included only the typed subset. In both the original and validation cohorts, the classifier was reported to diagnose cytomegalovirus status with high specificity and sensitivity. The authors suggested that the approach could potentially be generalized to other disease states and immunological phenotypes. Most TCR sequences were observed very rarely across donors, whereas some public TCRs were present in many individuals. According to a later genetic analysis, donors in an Asian-associated ancestry cluster had fewer N-insertions in productive TCRs than the roughly 700-donor mean. Strong co-occurrence of HLA alleles, especially DR and DQ, made assigning TCR associations to individual alleles difficult. The 87-base-pair reads could not distinguish some IMGT-functional V segments, including TRBV6-2 and TRBV6-3, so those segments were excluded. In the study, 150 to 200 TCR beta chains were listed as associated with cytomegalovirus. In a later analysis, the rate of TCR association differed among HLA loci, with DRB1 alleles having the most associated TCRs and HLA-C alleles having the fewest. This cohort had only TCR beta chains sequenced, and the lack of alpha or paired-chain data limited which features could be detected. Correlated functional status among segregating V segments might be attributable to linkage disequilibrium, but an unknown experimental factor could not be ruled out. In an earlier analysis of about 540 of the donors, most TCR beta V segments were observed in productive rearrangements about 87% or about 30% of the time, broadly matching IMGT annotations. Because counts were too low, 15 to 20 rarely observed V segments, including chromosome 9 orphons, were excluded from the earlier analysis of about 500 of the donors.

The sequence joins TRBV6-5 to TRBJ2-5; TRBD1 aligns with 7 central bases. This TCR derives from a man between 60 and 70 years old in good health and CMV-seropositive. Specimen: PBMCs. The CDR3 amino acid sequence is: CASTKGAGETQYF. The nucleotides read TGTGCCAGCACCAAGGGGGCGGGAGAGACCCAGTACTTC.